The sequence of this TCR beta chain was determined in a study of radiotherapy plus CTLA-4 blockade in lung cancer. For the study at large: For about 18% of patients, objective responses occurred, and approximately 31% had disease control.

Germline CDR1 is GTSNPN and CDR2 is SVGIG (reference sequence). V dropped 3 bases and J dropped 6; count of bases not matched to a gene: 10. The CDR3 contains 15 residues. General study points: Early blood T cell clone dynamics, with interferon-beta, were reported to best predict response. Once radiotherapy plus ipilimumab had been given, TCR clones derived from tumor expanded in blood.

In regard to this clone: The antigen remains undetermined.

Here immunoSEQ multiplex PCR was the method, and the copy in TCRdb shows in-frame clones only, minus some. This sample yields 70,000 to 95,000 clones, of which approximately 83% are seen a single time; 13% to 15% belongs to the top ten. Here the sequenced sample was peripheral blood, taken from a patient treated with radiotherapy plus ipilimumab. The chain combines TRBV30 with TRBJ2-1, with 8 positions matching TRBD2. This clonotype was sampled from a human donor with non-small cell lung cancer that progressed on radiotherapy plus ipilimumab. The CDR3 region is CAWSPGGGRSNEQFF. CDR3 in DNA: TGTGCCTGGAGCCCGGGCGGGGGGAGGTCCAATGAGCAGTTCTTC.